This TCR beta chain stems from a study of OX40 agonist ivuxolimab in advanced cancers. The repertoire was sequenced with immunoSEQ multiplex PCR; TCRdb's copy has only in-frame clones and lacks some. The data show 35,000 to 45,000 clones, around 90% seen once. Germline values: CDR1 SGHTA, CDR2 FQGNSA. V lost 1 base, J lost 4 bases, and 9 bases stayed unmatched. CDR3 length: 18 amino acids. This chain joins TRBV7-2 and TRBJ2-5, with 13 bases aligning to TRBD2. The source is an adult with an advanced solid tumor such as melanoma, head and neck, liver or kidney cancer. Specimen: CD4+ or CD8+ T cells sorted from blood, collected in a trial of the OX40 agonist ivuxolimab. The CDR3 loop is CASSLGGLAGLRGETQYF. Here the CDR3 DNA reads TGTGCCAGCAGCTTAGGGGGACTAGCGGGGCTCAGGGGAGAGACCCAGTACTTC.